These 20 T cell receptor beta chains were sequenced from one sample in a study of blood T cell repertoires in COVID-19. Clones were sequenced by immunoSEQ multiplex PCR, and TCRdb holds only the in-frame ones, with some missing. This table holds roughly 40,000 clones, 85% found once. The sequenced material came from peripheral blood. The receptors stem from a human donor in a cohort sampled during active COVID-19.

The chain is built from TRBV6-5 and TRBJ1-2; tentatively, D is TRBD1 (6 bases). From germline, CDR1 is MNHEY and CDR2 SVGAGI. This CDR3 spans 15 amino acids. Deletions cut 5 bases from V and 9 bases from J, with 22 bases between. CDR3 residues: CASSTATGAIGSYTF. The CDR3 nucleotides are TGTGCCAGCAGTACGGCGACAGGCGCCATCGGTAGCTACACCTTC.

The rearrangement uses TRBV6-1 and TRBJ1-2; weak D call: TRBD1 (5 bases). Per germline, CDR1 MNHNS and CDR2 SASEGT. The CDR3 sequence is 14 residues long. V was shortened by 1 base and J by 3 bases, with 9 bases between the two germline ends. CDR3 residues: CASSEGGTDYGYTF. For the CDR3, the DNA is TGTGCCAGCAGTGAAGGAGGGACTGACTATGGCTACACCTTC.

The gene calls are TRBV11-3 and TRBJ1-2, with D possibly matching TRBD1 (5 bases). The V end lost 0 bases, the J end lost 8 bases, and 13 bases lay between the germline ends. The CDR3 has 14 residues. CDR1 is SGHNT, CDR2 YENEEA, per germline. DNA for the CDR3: TGTGCCAGCAGCTTAGATTCCACAGGTGAAGGCTACACCTTC. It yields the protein CASSLDSTGEGYTF.

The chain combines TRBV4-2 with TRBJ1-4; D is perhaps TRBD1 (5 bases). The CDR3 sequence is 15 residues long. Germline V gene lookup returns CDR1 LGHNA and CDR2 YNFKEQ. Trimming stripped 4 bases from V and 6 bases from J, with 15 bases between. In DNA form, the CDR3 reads TGTGCCAGCAGCCCAGAGCAGGGAGGCTATGAAAAACTGTTTTTT. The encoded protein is CASSPEQGGYEKLFF.

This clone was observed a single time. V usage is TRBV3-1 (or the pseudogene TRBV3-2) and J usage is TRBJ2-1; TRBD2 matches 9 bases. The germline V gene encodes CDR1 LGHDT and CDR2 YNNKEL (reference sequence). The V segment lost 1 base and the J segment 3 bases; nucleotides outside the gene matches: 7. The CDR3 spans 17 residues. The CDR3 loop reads CASSQGLAAEYYNEQFF. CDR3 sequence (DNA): TGTGCCAGCAGCCAAGGACTAGCGGCAGAGTACTACAATGAGCAGTTCTTC.

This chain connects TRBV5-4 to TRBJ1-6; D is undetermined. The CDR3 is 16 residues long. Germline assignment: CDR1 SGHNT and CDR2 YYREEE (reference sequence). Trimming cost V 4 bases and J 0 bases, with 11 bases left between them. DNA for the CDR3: TGTGCCAGCAGCCTTGGGAGTAGCTCCTATAATTCACCCCTCCACTTT. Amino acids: CASSLGSSSYNSPLHF.

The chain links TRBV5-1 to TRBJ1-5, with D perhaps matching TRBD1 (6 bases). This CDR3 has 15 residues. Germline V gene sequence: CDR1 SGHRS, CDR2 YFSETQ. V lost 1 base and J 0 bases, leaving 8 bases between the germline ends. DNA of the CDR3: TGCGCCAGCAGCTTGTCAGGGGATAGCAATCAGCCCCAGCATTTT. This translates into CASSLSGDSNQPQHF.

The CDR3 coding sequence is TGTGCCAGCAGCCGCACTAGCGGGGGGGCCGGGTCCTACAATGAGCAGTTCTTC. Translated, it gives CASSRTSGGAGSYNEQFF. This chain joins TRBV5-4 and TRBJ2-1, with 13 bases fitting TRBD2. Unmatched junction bases numbered 8, after V lost 4 bases and J lost 1 base. In germline, CDR1 is SGHNT, CDR2 YYREEE (reference sequence). CDR3 size: 18 residues.

CDR3 nucleotide sequence: TGTGCCAGCAGCGTAGCCCCATTTGGAGTGAACACTGAAGCTTTCTTT. Its protein product is CASSVAPFGVNTEAFF. The chain joins TRBV9 to TRBJ1-1; no reliable D call. V lost 0 bases and J lost 0, with 12 bases in between. Germline-derived CDR1 and CDR2 are SGDLS and YYNGEE. CDR3 length equals 16 residues.

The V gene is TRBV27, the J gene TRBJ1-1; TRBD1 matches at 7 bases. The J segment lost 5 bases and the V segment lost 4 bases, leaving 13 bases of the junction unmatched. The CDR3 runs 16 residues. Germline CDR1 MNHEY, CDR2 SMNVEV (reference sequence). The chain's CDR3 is CASSSTGSVGGTEAFF. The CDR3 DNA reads TGTGCCAGCAGTTCGACAGGGTCGGTAGGTGGAACTGAAGCTTTCTTT.

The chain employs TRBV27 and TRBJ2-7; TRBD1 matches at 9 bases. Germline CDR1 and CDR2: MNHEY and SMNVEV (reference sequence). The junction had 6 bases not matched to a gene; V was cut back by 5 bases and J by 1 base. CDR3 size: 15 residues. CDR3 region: CASSAQTGGSYEQYF. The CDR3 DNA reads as TGTGCCAGCAGTGCTCAGACAGGGGGTTCCTACGAGCAGTACTTC.

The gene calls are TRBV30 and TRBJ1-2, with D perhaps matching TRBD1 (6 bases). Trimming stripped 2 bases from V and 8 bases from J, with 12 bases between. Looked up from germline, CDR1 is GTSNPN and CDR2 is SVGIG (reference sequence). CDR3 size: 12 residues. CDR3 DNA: TGTGCCTGGAGTACAGGGACGTTCGGCTACACCTTC. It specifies CAWSTGTFGYTF.

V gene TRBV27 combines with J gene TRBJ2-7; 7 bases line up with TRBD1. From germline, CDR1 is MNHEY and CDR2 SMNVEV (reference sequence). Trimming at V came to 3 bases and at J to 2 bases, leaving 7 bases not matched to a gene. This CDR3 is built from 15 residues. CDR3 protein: CASSLQRQGTYEQYF. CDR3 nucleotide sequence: TGTGCCAGCAGTTTGCAGAGACAGGGTACCTACGAGCAGTACTTC.

CDR3 protein: CASAAGQGHQETQYF. DNA for the CDR3: TGTGCTAGTGCCGCCGGACAGGGTCACCAAGAGACCCAGTACTTC. The V call is TRBV12-5, the J call TRBJ2-5; 8 nucleotides match TRBD1. V was pared by 7 bases and J by 0 bases, with 7 bases of the junction left unmatched. CDR3 length: 15 residues. Germline V CDR1 and CDR2: LGHNT, FRNRAP.

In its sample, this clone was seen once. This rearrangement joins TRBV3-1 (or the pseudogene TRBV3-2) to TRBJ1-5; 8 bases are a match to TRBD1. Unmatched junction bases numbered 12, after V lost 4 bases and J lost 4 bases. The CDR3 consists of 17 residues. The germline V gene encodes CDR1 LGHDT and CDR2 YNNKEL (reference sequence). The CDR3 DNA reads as TGTGCCAGCAGCCCCTCCCTGAGGACAGGGAGAAATCAGCCCCAGCATTTT. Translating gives CASSPSLRTGRNQPQHF.

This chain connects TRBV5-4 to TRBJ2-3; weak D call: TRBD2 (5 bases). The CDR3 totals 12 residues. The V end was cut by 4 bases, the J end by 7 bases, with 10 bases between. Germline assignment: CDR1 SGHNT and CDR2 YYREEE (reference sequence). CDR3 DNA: TGTGCCAGCAGCCCGGCGGGCCATACGCAGTATTTT. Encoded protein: CASSPAGHTQYF.

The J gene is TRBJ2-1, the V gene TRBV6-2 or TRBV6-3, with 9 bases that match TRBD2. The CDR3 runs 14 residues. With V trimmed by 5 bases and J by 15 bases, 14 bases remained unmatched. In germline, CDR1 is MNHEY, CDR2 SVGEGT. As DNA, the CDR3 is TGTGCCAGCAGTAAGGGACTAGCACTTGGGGTAGTGTTCTTC. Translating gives CASSKGLALGVVFF.

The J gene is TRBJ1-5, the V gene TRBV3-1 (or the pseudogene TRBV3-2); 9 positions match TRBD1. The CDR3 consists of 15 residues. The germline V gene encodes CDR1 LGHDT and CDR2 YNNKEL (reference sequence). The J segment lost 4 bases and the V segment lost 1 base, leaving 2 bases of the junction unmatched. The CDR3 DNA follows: TGTGCCAGCAGCCAAGGACAGGGGGGTAATCAGCCCCAGCATTTT. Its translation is CASSQGQGGNQPQHF.

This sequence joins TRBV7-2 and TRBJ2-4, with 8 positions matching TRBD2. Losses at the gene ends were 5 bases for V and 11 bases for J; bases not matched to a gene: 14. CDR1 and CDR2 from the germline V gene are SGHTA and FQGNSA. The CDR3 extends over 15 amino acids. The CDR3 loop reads CASSPTPEGRGVQYF. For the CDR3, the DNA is TGTGCCAGCAGCCCCACCCCCGAGGGGCGGGGGGTTCAGTACTTC.

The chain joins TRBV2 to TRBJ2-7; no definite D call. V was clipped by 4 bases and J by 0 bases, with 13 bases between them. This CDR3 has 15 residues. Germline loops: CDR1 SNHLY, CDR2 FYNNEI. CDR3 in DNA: TGTGCCAGCAGTGGCCCGGCCGGGTCCTCCTACGAGCAGTACTTC. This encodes CASSGPAGSSYEQYF.